These 24 T cell receptor beta chains share one sample of origin, sequenced in a study of regulatory T cells in long-lasting Graves disease (dated by TCRdb to the early 2020s). Taken with the paper, the label for time point translates to: persistent/refractory GD, antithyroid drugs over 5 years with positive TRAb. For both TCR sequencing and RNA sequencing, RNA was extracted from PBMCs in TRIzol. The protocol used for the library was multiplex PCR. The data were produced on an Illumina HiSeq 4000. TCR beta libraries were built with iRepertoire HTBI primers and Arm-PCR amplification of CDR3 regions. TCRdb reanalyzed the raw reads on its own, using fastp at Q25 for trimming and MiXCR for clone calling, and kept in-frame beta chains. Every entry covers one CDR3 protein and lists the most common genes and DNA from its rows. The sample table holds some 430,000 distinct CDR3 sequences, of which approximately 21% were seen once. The ten largest clonotypes hold around 7% of the sample.

Sequenced here: peripheral blood mononuclear cells (PBMCs), sampled when the disease was refractory, from a patient treated with antithyroid drugs. These receptors were taken from a female donor with Graves disease.

The chain couples TRBV19 to TRBJ1-2; maybe TRBD1 (5 bases). The CDR3 covers 14 residues. V was clipped by 9 bases and J by 9 bases, with 23 bases between them. Germline V gene sequence: CDR1 LNHDA, CDR2 SQIVND (reference sequence). The CDR3 loop is CASAPGPNSGSYTF. Written as DNA, the CDR3 is TGTGCCAGCGCCCCGGGACCTAACTCGGGTAGCTACACCTTC.

On this clonotype itself: Being one base from a much bigger clone, this may be a read error. V and J are TRBV6-5 and TRBJ2-5; 7 bases are a match to TRBD1. Losses at the gene ends were 5 bases for V and 2 bases for J; bases not matched to a gene: 14. From germline, CDR1 is MNHEY and CDR2 SVGAGI. The CDR3 is 17 residues long. The CDR3: CASSRLAGTEAQETQYF. CDR3 in DNA: TGTGCCAGCAGTCGCCTCGCCGGGACAGAAGCACAAGAGACCCAGTACTTC.

This clonotype was picked up a small number of times. J is TRBJ1-6 and V is TRBV20-1, with D perhaps TRBD1 (5 bases). Trimming removed 3 bases at V and 7 bases at J, with 13 bases between. This CDR3 has 14 residues. From germline, CDR1 is DFQATT and CDR2 SNEGSKA (reference sequence). The CDR3 coding sequence is TGCAGTGCTAGCAGGGATACCAACAATTCACCCCTCCACTTT. It translates to CSASRDTNNSPLHF.

This clonotype has a count of ten or more. The chain links TRBV27 to TRBJ1-5; D is ambiguous. Trimming stripped 5 bases from V and 1 base from J, with 9 bases between. The CDR3 loop spans 14 amino acids. Germline CDR1 is MNHEY and CDR2 is SMNVEV (reference sequence). The CDR3 sequence is CASSHKDSNQPQHF. CDR3 coding DNA: TGTGCCAGCAGTCACAAGGACAGCAATCAGCCCCAGCATTTT.

The table lists this clonotype with a few counts. The chain employs TRBV6-1 and TRBJ2-3; D is perhaps TRBD2 (5 bases). Germline V lookup: CDR1 MNHNS, CDR2 SASEGT. V lost 2 bases, J lost 2 bases, and 11 bases lay in between. The CDR3 runs to 15 residues. CDR3 residues: CASSESGIPTDTQYF. In nucleotides, the CDR3 is TGTGCCAGCAGTGAATCCGGGATACCCACAGATACGCAGTATTTT.

The rearrangement links TRBV5-1 to TRBJ2-2; the D is unclear. CDR3 length: 15 residues. Per the germline V gene, CDR1 is SGHRS and CDR2 is YFSETQ. Trimming removed 0 bases at V and 2 bases at J, with 8 bases between. The CDR3 loop is CASSLGHENTGELFF. The DNA of the CDR3 is TGCGCCAGCAGCTTGGGACATGAAAACACCGGGGAGCTGTTTTTT.

The chain has TRBV30 and TRBJ1-2, with 7 positions matching TRBD1. The V gene end was trimmed by 1 base and the J gene end by 7 bases; junction bases not matched to a gene: 6. Germline-derived CDR1 and CDR2 are GTSNPN and SVGIG (reference sequence). This CDR3 contains 13 residues. CDR3 region: CAWSAGQESGYTF. CDR3 nucleotides: TGTGCCTGGAGTGCCGGACAGGAATCTGGCTACACCTTC.

CDR3 sequence: CAISVSSGGLTTYEQYF. CDR3 coding DNA: TGTGCCATCAGTGTATCAAGTGGGGGACTAACTACCTACGAGCAGTACTTC. The gene calls are TRBV10-3 and TRBJ2-7, with TRBD2 matching over 7 bases. This CDR3 is built from 17 residues. Germline V gene lookup returns CDR1 ENHRY and CDR2 SYGVKD. V was pared by 4 bases and J by 2 bases, with 14 bases of the junction left unmatched.

The V call is TRBV7-2, the J call TRBJ2-7; 9 nucleotides line up with TRBD1. The junction had 9 bases not matched to a gene; V was cut back by 5 bases and J by 1 base. Germline lookup yields CDR1 SGHTA and CDR2 FQGNSA. There are 16 residues in the CDR3. The CDR3 reads CASSITGGDLSYEQYF. The CDR3 DNA sequence: TGTGCCAGCAGCATTACAGGGGGCGATCTGTCCTACGAGCAGTACTTC.

The V call is TRBV28, the J call TRBJ2-3; 13 nucleotides agree with TRBD2. The CDR3 is 15 residues long. Per germline, CDR1 MDHEN and CDR2 SYDVKM. Trimming took 6 bases from V and 4 from J; bases not matched to a gene: 4. The CDR3 loop is CASRGLAGFSDTQYF. The DNA for the CDR3 is TGTGCCAGCAGGGGACTAGCGGGATTTTCAGATACGCAGTATTTT.

The table lists this clonotype with a few counts. This rearrangement joins TRBV4-3 to TRBJ2-7; D may be TRBD2 (6 bases). The CDR3 runs to 14 residues. The V and J ends lost 1 base and 0 bases respectively, with 7 bases between them. From germline, CDR1 is LGHNA and CDR2 YSLEER. CDR3 DNA: TGCGCCAGCAGCCAAGTGGGGGGCTCCTACGAGCAGTACTTC. Protein product: CASSQVGGSYEQYF.

J is TRBJ2-2 and V is TRBV6-5; TRBD2 aligns across 12 bases. There are 19 residues in the CDR3. Germline CDR1 is MNHEY and CDR2 is SVGAGI. After removal of 0 bases from V and 5 bases from J, the junction contained 10 bases not matched to a gene. CDR3 DNA: TGTGCCAGCAGTTACTCGGGACTAGCGGGCCCGGGTGCGACCGGGGAGCTGTTTTTT. The encoded protein is CASSYSGLAGPGATGELFF.

This clonotype appeared a few times. The rearrangement joins TRBV20-1 to TRBJ1-1; D not certain. With 6 bases removed from V and 0 bases from J, the gap between germline ends came to 11 bases. This CDR3 spans 13 amino acids. CDR1 and CDR2 (germline): DFQATT, SNEGSKA (reference sequence). The CDR3 sequence is CSAQGGVNTEAFF. In DNA, the CDR3 is TGCAGTGCCCAAGGCGGGGTGAACACTGAAGCTTTCTTT.

This clonotype came up a few times. Given a far larger clone just one base away, this is likely a sequencing read error. The chain employs TRBV28 and TRBJ1-2; the D is unclear. Germline loops: CDR1 MDHEN, CDR2 SYDVKM. There are 12 residues in the CDR3. The CDR3 protein is CASGLANYGYTF. The CDR3 coding sequence is TGTGCCAGCGGTTTAGCTAACTATGGCTACACCTTC.

This clonotype was detected only a few times. The rearrangement joins TRBV3-1 to TRBJ2-7, with 7 bases identical to TRBD1. Trimming took 1 base from V and 2 from J; bases not matched to a gene: 5. The CDR3 is made up of 15 amino acids. Germline lookup yields CDR1 LGHDT and CDR2 YNNKEL (reference sequence). The CDR3 DNA follows: TGTGCCAGCAGCCAAGCCCCTGGGACAGCCTACGAGCAGTACTTC. Translating it yields CASSQAPGTAYEQYF.

This clonotype occurred many times. DNA of the CDR3: TGTGCCAGCAGTAAGACAGGGAGTAATTCACCCCTCCACTTT. Residues: CASSKTGSNSPLHF. The genes are TRBV11-2 and TRBJ1-6; 7 positions match TRBD1. With 6 bases clipped from V and 6 bases from J, the junction kept 5 bases outside the gene matches. This CDR3 contains 14 residues. Germline V gene lookup returns CDR1 SGHAT and CDR2 FQNNGV.

This clonotype was seen many times. This rearrangement joins TRBV6-1 to TRBJ1-5, with D unclear. CDR3 size: 12 residues. Deletions cut 2 bases from V and 3 bases from J, with 2 bases between. The germline V gene encodes CDR1 MNHNS and CDR2 SASEGT. CDR3 in amino acids: CASSEFNQPQHF. Here the CDR3 DNA reads TGTGCCAGCAGTGAATTCAATCAGCCCCAGCATTTT.

This chain joins TRBV28 and TRBJ2-1; D not resolved. The V end was cut by 1 base, the J end by 3 bases, with 4 bases between. There are 13 residues in the CDR3. Per the germline V gene, CDR1 is MDHEN and CDR2 is SYDVKM. The CDR3 region is CASSLSIYNEQFF. CDR3 coding DNA: TGTGCCAGCAGTTTATCCATCTACAATGAGCAGTTCTTC.

To note about this clonotype: Given a much more abundant clone one base away, this may be a read error. V is TRBV27 and J is TRBJ1-4; no firm D call. Germline V CDR1 and CDR2: MNHEY, SMNVEV (reference sequence). Trimming removed 1 base at V and 7 bases at J, with 10 bases between. The CDR3 totals 14 residues. The CDR3 region has the DNA TGTGCCAGCAGTTTATGGACTGGTAGTGAAAAACTGTTTTTT. This gives the protein CASSLWTGSEKLFF.

The rearrangement uses TRBV6-9 and TRBJ2-5; D call uncertain. This CDR3 is 15 amino acids long. Germline V gene lookup returns CDR1 MNHGY and CDR2 SVAAGI. With 3 bases removed from V and 3 bases from J, the gap between germline ends came to 14 bases. CDR3 sequence (DNA): TGTGCCAGCAGTTACTCACACCTCCGGGAAGAGACCCAGTACTTC. Translated: CASSYSHLREETQYF.

The V gene is TRBV10-3, the J gene TRBJ1-2; D gene uncertain. Germline V gene sequence: CDR1 ENHRY, CDR2 SYGVKD. Trimming took off 2 bases at V and 9 bases at J, with 19 bases between the two ends. The CDR3 extends over 15 amino acids. This chain's CDR3 is CAISEPVLSGGSYTF. The CDR3 DNA reads as TGTGCCATCAGTGAGCCGGTTCTAAGTGGAGGAAGCTACACCTTC.

Comments on this clonotype: This could be a read error, since a much larger clone is one nucleotide away. The chain has TRBV24-1 and TRBJ1-1; TRBD1 aligns across 8 bases. CDR3 size: 15 residues. The germline V gene has CDR1 KGHDR and CDR2 SFDVKD. Here the CDR3 DNA reads TGTGCCACCAGTGATCCTCGGACAGGGAGCACTGAAGCTTCCTTT. Translated, it gives CATSDPRTGSTEASF.

This clonotype was seen repeatedly, ten times or more. The chain recombines TRBV28 with TRBJ1-4; D might be TRBD1 (6 bases). Trimming shortened V by 5 bases and J by 4 bases, and 11 bases separated the two germline ends. Germline CDR1 MDHEN, CDR2 SYDVKM. The CDR3 totals 14 residues. DNA of the CDR3: TGTGCCAGCAGTCCGATGGACAGTAATGAAAAACTGTTTTTT. It is translated as CASSPMDSNEKLFF.

At least ten counts were recorded for this clonotype. This rearrangement joins TRBV7-3 to TRBJ2-5, with no clear D. Trimming took off 5 bases at V and 1 base at J, with 8 bases between the two ends. CDR1 is SGHTA and CDR2 is FQGTGA in the germline V gene. The CDR3 runs 13 residues. The CDR3 region has the DNA TGTGCCAGCAGCATAGACGGCCAAGAGACCCAGTACTTC. Translating it yields CASSIDGQETQYF. Based on the CDR3 plus reference TRBV7-3 and TRBJ2-5, the full variable domain is GAGVSQTPSNKVTEKGKYVELRCDPISGHTALYWYRQSLGQGPEFLIYFQGTGAADDSGLPNDRFFAVRPEGSVSTLKIQRTERGDSAVYLCASSIDGQETQYFGPGTRLLVL.